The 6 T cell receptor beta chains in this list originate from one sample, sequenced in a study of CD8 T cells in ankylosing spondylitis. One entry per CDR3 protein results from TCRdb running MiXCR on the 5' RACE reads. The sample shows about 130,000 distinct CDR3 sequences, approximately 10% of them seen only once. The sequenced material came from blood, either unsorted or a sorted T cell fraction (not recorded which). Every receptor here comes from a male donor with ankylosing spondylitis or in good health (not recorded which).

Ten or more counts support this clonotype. The CDR3 loop is CASSSSEMLGNQPQHF. The CDR3 bases are TGTGCCAGCAGTTCCTCAGAGATGTTGGGCAATCAGCCCCAGCATTTT. The gene calls are TRBV28 and TRBJ1-5, with D hard to call. The CDR3 has 16 residues. The V end was cut by 4 bases, the J end by 2 bases, with 15 bases between. The germline V gene has CDR1 MDHEN and CDR2 SYDVKM.

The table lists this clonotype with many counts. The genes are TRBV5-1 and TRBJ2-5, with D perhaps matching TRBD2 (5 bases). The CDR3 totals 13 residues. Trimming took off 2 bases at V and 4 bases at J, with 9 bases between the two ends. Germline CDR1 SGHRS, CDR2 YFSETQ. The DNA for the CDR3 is TGCGCCAGCAGCTTCAACAGCGGAGAGACCCAGTACTTC. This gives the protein CASSFNSGETQYF.

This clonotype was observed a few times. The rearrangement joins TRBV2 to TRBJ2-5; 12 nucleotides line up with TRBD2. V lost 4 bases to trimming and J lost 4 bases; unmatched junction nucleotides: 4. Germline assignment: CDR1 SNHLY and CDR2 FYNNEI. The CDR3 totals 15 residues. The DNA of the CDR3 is TGTGCCAGCAGTGCCCGACTAGCGGGAGTAGAGACCCAGTACTTC. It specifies CASSARLAGVETQYF.

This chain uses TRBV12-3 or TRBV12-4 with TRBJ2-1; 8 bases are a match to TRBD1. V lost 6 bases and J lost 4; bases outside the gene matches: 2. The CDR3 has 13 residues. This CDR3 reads CASRDRAYNEQFF. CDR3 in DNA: TGTGCCAGCAGGGACAGGGCTTACAATGAGCAGTTCTTC.

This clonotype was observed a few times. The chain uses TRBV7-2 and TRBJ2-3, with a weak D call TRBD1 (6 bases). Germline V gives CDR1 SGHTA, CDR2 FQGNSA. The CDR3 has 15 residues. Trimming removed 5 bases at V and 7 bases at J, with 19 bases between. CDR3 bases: TGTGCCAGCAGCCTAGGGGGTAGGACGATTTATACGCAGTATTTT. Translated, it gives CASSLGGRTIYTQYF.

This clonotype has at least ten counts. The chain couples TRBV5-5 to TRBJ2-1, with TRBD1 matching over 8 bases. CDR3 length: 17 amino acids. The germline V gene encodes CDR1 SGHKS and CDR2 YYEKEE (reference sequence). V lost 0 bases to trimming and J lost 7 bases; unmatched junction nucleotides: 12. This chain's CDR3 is CASSLGARTGSQNEQFF. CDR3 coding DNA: TGTGCCAGCAGCTTGGGTGCCCGGACAGGGTCGCAGAATGAGCAGTTCTTC.